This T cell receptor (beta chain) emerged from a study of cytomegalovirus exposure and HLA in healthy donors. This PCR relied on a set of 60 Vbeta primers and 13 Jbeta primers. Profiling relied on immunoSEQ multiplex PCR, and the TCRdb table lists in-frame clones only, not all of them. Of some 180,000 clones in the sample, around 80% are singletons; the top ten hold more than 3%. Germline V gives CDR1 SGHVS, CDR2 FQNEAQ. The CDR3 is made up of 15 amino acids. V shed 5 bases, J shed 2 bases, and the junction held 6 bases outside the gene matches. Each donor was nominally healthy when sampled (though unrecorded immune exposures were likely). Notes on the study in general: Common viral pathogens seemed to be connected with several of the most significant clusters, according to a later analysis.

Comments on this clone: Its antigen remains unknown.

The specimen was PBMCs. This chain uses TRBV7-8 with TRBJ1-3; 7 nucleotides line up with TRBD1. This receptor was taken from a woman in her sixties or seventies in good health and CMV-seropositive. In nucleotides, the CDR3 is TGTGCCAGCAGCCTGGAAGACAGGGCTGGAAACACCATATATTTT. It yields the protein CASSLEDRAGNTIYF.